The 7 T cell receptor beta chains reported below all come from one sample, sequenced in a study of shared clonotypes between healthy human individuals. The assay was immunoSEQ multiplex PCR, and TCRdb's table has in-frame clones only and misses some. Counted here are more than 450,000 clones, about four fifths occurring once; the ten biggest clones make up 10% to 15%. What was sequenced was PBMCs. The receptors were sampled from a woman between 35 and 50 years old in good health. Some clones in this sample may be carry-over from other donors' samples.

The chain recombines TRBV7-6 with TRBJ2-3; 10 positions agree with TRBD2. CDR3 size: 16 residues. The ends lost 1 base at V and 5 bases at J; junction bases unmatched: 6. CDR1 is SGHVS, CDR2 FNYEAQ, per germline. The CDR3 loop reads CASSLVLAGGGDTQYF. The CDR3 bases are TGTGCCAGCAGCTTAGTGTTAGCGGGAGGAGGAGATACGCAGTATTTT.

The J gene is TRBJ2-3, the V gene TRBV6-5; D gene unclear. The germline CDR1 and CDR2 sequences are MNHEY and SVGAGI. V lost 8 bases, J lost 0 bases, and 9 bases lay in between. This CDR3 spans 13 amino acids. Here the CDR3 DNA reads TGTGCCAGCCGTGACATGAGCACAGATACGCAGTATTTT. It is translated as CASRDMSTDTQYF.

This clone was detected a few times. The rearrangement uses TRBV7-2 and TRBJ2-3; possibly TRBD1 or TRBD2 for D (5 bases each). This CDR3 region has 15 residues. The V end lost 5 bases, the J end lost 0 bases, and 12 bases lay between the germline ends. The germline V gene has CDR1 SGHTA and CDR2 FQGNSA. CDR3 DNA: TGTGCCAGCAGCACCACCGGGGCGAGCACAGATACGCAGTATTTT. Encoded protein: CASSTTGASTDTQYF.

On this clone: Other nucleotide sequences in the sample specify the same CDR3. Written as DNA, the CDR3 is TGTGCCAGCAGCGTACAGGCGGGAGGCTACAATGAGCAGTTCTTC. This gives the protein CASSVQAGGYNEQFF. The genes are TRBV9 and TRBJ2-1; 8 nucleotides agree with TRBD2. CDR3 length equals 15 residues. The trim removed 1 base at V and 3 bases at J, leaving 3 bases unmatched. The germline gives CDR1 SGDLS, CDR2 YYNGEE.

The chain recombines TRBV7-8 with TRBJ2-7; 11 positions agree with TRBD2. The CDR3 is 15 residues long. V lost 4 bases and J lost 3; bases outside the gene matches: 5. Germline lookup yields CDR1 SGHVS and CDR2 FQNEAQ. The CDR3 here is CASSSRLAGSYEQYF. The CDR3 DNA follows: TGTGCCAGCAGCTCTCGACTAGCGGGAAGCTACGAGCAGTACTTC.

The DNA for the CDR3 is TGTGCCAGCAGCTTATCCCGCGGGAGGAGCTCCTACAATGAGCAGTTCTTC. Amino acid sequence: CASSLSRGRSSYNEQFF. This chain connects TRBV7-9 to TRBJ2-1; 8 bases are a match to TRBD2. V was clipped by 2 bases and J by 0 bases; unmatched bases: 6. Germline V lookup: CDR1 SEHNR, CDR2 FQNEAQ (reference sequence). CDR3 length: 17 residues.

The J gene is TRBJ2-2, the V gene TRBV28; tentatively, D is TRBD1 (6 bases). Germline V gives CDR1 MDHEN, CDR2 SYDVKM. The CDR3 loop spans 12 amino acids. V was clipped by 5 bases and J by 7 bases, with 8 bases between them. The CDR3 spells CASSKGVGELFF. For the CDR3, the DNA is TGTGCCAGCAGTAAGGGGGTCGGGGAGCTGTTTTTT.